This T cell receptor beta chain was sequenced for a study of blood T cell repertoires in COVID-19 (dated by TCRdb to about 2020). With respect to the entire study: Samples from collaborators originated in the United States, Italy and Spain and spanned both the acute and convalescent phases of COVID-19. Subjects who had been exposed to COVID-19, were actively infected with it, or had recovered from it provided the deeply sampled blood TCRbeta repertoires that made up the dataset. The sample metadata nearly always contained a de-identified subject ID, COVID-19 status, age in years and sex. The repertoires were released in a freely available public database intended as a resource for research on the immune response to SARS-CoV-2. Where available, HLA class I and class II types were obtained from metadata supplied by the sample provider rather than from assay-based typing. Samples were obtained from the ongoing ImmuneRACE study (first 160 participants) and from some 1,200 subjects provided by 6 global collaborators. The material from the prospective study consisted of cDNA or gDNA derived from T cells, B-cell-depleted T cells, or PBMCs.

V gives up 1 base and J gives up 0 bases, and the segment between their germline ends measures 10 bases. The CDR3 holds 16 amino acids from the cysteine to the phenylalanine. Only the CDR3 DNA stays, 48 bases, in frame from base 1. For CDR1 and CDR2, the germline V gene (reference sequence) lists LNHDA and SQIVND. General study outcomes and caveats: The amount of clinical and demographic metadata varied by source and participant and was provided uncurated.

Whole blood was collected in K2EDTA tubes by collaborating institutions according to the institutions' own protocols. For TCRbeta analysis, collaborators shipped samples in one of three forms: frozen whole blood, isolated PBMCs, or DNA extracted from either of those sample types. Notes on this clone: It has no known antigen specificity. Within one base of it there is no much larger clone, and no base qualities were kept.

TCRbeta CDR3 regions were amplified from genomic DNA using the immunoSEQ Assay, a bias-controlled multiplex PCR. The original pipeline was this. Within the assay, amplification of reference gene primers was used to estimate how many nucleated cells each sample contained. To quantify the absolute abundance of each unique TCRbeta CDR3 rearrangement, sequence reads were collapsed and filtered. For each sample, productive Simpson clonality was calculated as the square root of Simpson's diversity index across productive rearrangements. TCRdb carries this immuneACCESS record with in-frame sequences only. Its versions omit some clonotypes, under half of them owing to an unresolved V gene in the studies checked, with the rest unexplained. V and J calls and clone size are those listed in that table; D and trimming were worked out from the DNA. The sample data list 70,000 or so clones, and 90% of these were observed just once. The top ten clones comprise about 5.1% of the sample.

The clonotype was recovered from a woman under 30 with acute or convalescent COVID-19. Sequencing was done on a sample of peripheral blood. The sequence links TRBV19 to TRBJ1-3; the D gene is unclear. The nucleotides are TGTGCCAGTAGTATAGTGGCGGGGAGCTCTGGAAACACCATATATTTT. It codes for CASSIVAGSSGNTIYF.